There are a few counts of the clone carrying this T cell receptor (beta chain). Its antigen is unknown. The data derive from a study of OX40 agonist ivuxolimab in advanced cancers. Study-wide points: CD4+ and CD8+ blood T cells expanded clonally by week 6 at 0.1 to 3.0 mg/kg.

Only in-frame clones appear in the TCRdb table, and some are missing; sequencing was by immunoSEQ multiplex PCR. This sample has some 78,000 clones; 88% occur once, and the top ten carry about 0.45%. V was clipped by 7 bases and J by 7 bases, with 19 bases between them. Germline CDR1 LNHDA, CDR2 SQIVND (reference sequence). The CDR3 is 15 residues long. The sequences come from CD4+ or CD8+ T cells sorted from blood, collected in a trial of the OX40 agonist ivuxolimab. The J gene is TRBJ1-4, the V gene TRBV19; TRBD1 might be the D (5 bases). The receptor was derived from an adult with an advanced solid tumor such as melanoma, head and neck, liver or kidney cancer. Here the CDR3 DNA reads TGTGCCAGTATAAGTGGAGGGCAGGGTGGTGAAAAACTGTTTTTT. Its translation is CASISGGQGGEKLFF.